These 14 T cell receptor beta chains share one sample of origin, sequenced in a study of blood T cells in healthy people across ages. A second PCR of about 6 to 11 cycles used a sample-barcoded 5' primer and a J-beta primer mix. TCRdb fed the 5' RACE reads into MiXCR, producing one record per CDR3 protein. The profile shows hundreds of thousands of distinct CDR3 sequences, about 56% of them singletons. The sequenced sample consisted of blood. These receptors all stem from a man aged 40-50 years in good health.

The chain links TRBV6-2 or TRBV6-3 to TRBJ2-1; D gene ambiguous. The CDR3 loop spans 11 amino acids. Germline CDR1 reads MNHEY; CDR2 reads SVGEGT. Trimming took off 1 base at V and 15 bases at J, with 10 bases between the two ends. The CDR3, as DNA: TGTGCCAGCAGTTACTATGACAAGTGGTTCTTC. Translation gives CASSYYDKWFF.

This chain uses TRBV6-5 with TRBJ1-5, with 7 bases identical to TRBD1. V shed 6 bases and J 7 bases; nucleotides not matched to a gene: 6. Germline V gives CDR1 MNHEY, CDR2 SVGAGI. The CDR3 is 13 amino acids. The CDR3 region is CASRDRTGQPQHF. CDR3 bases: TGTGCCAGCAGGGACAGGACGGGACAGCCCCAGCATTTT.

V is TRBV27 and J is TRBJ1-6; tentative D call: TRBD1 (5 bases). Germline V gene lookup returns CDR1 MNHEY and CDR2 SMNVEV (reference sequence). The CDR3 totals 15 residues. V was clipped by 6 bases and J by 4 bases, with 13 bases between them. For the CDR3, the DNA is TGTGCCAGCAGCTCAACCGGGACTTATAATTCACCCCTCCACTTT. The encoded protein is CASSSTGTYNSPLHF.

About this clonotype: A read error may be the cause here, since a much bigger clone is one base away. The chain uses TRBV7-3 and TRBJ2-6; TRBD2 agrees at 7 bases. Germline CDR1 and CDR2: SGHTA and FQGTGA. The length of the CDR3 is 13 residues. The CDR3 DNA reads TGTGCCAGCAGCCGCGCGGGGGAGAACGCCCTGACTTTC. It is translated as CASSRAGENALTF.

This clonotype was counted a single time. CDR3 coding DNA: TGTGCCAGCAGCCCCGGGGTCACAGGGGGCCTCTACGAGCAGTACTTC. This codes for CASSPGVTGGLYEQYF. The chain links TRBV27 to TRBJ2-4; 9 bases align to TRBD1. The J call is in doubt because the DNA end fits TRBJ2-7 better. The CDR3 contains 16 residues. Per the germline V gene, CDR1 is MNHEY and CDR2 is SMNVEV (reference sequence).

The chain is built from TRBV20-1 and TRBJ1-2; unclear D gene. CDR3 length: 12 amino acids. Trimming pared 5 bases from V and 8 bases from J, leaving 15 bases between. The V gene's germline CDR1 is DFQATT and CDR2 SNEGSKA (reference sequence). The CDR3 region has the DNA TGCAGTGCTGGCCGGGCCACGAGGGGCTACACCTTC. Amino acid sequence: CSAGRATRGYTF.

V gene TRBV7-2 combines with J gene TRBJ1-2; D possibly corresponds to TRBD1 (6 bases). Trimming pared 8 bases from V and 7 bases from J, leaving 17 bases between. CDR3 length: 13 amino acids. Per the germline V gene, CDR1 is SGHTA and CDR2 is FQGNSA. In DNA form, the CDR3 reads TGTGCCAGCGGAGAAACAGGGTCTGGTGGCTACACCTTC. It translates to CASGETGSGGYTF.

The J gene is TRBJ1-1, the V gene TRBV20-1; TRBD1 matches at 9 bases. The V segment lost 5 bases and the J segment 1 base; nucleotides outside the gene matches: 5. This CDR3 contains 14 residues. CDR1 is DFQATT and CDR2 is SNEGSKA in the germline V gene (reference sequence). For the CDR3, the DNA is TGCAGTGCTGACATGACAGGGGGGAACACTGAAGCTTTCTTT. Protein: CSADMTGGNTEAFF.

A word on this clonotype: The CDR3 does not end in the conserved phenylalanine or tryptophan, so this is likely a read error. The chain recombines TRBV12-3 or TRBV12-4 with TRBJ1-2; D is uncertain. This CDR3 has 12 amino acids. V was shortened by 6 bases and J by 8 bases, with 13 bases between the two germline ends. For the CDR3, the DNA is TGTGCCAGCAGCCTCCGTCCGGAGGGCTACACCTTA. Its protein is CASSLRPEGYTL.

The V gene is TRBV20-1, the J gene TRBJ2-1; TRBD2 aligns across 11 bases. CDR3 length: 15 amino acids. The ends lost 2 bases at V and 4 bases at J; junction bases unmatched: 4. Germline V lookup: CDR1 DFQATT, CDR2 SNEGSKA (reference sequence). CDR3 residues: CSARPGLAAYNEQFF. The CDR3 DNA is TGCAGTGCTAGACCGGGACTAGCGGCGTACAATGAGCAGTTCTTC.

This clonotype was counted a few times. The chain carries TRBV9 and TRBJ2-3; tentative D call: TRBD1 (6 bases). The V end lost 5 bases, the J end lost 3 bases, and 10 bases lay between the germline ends. Germline V gene sequence: CDR1 SGDLS, CDR2 YYNGEE. This CDR3 is 13 amino acids long. CDR3 sequence (DNA): TGTGCCAGCAGGTCGGGGACAACAGATACGCAGTATTTT. It translates to CASRSGTTDTQYF.

The chain recombines TRBV7-2 with TRBJ1-1; possibly TRBD1 for D (5 bases). The CDR3 is made up of 16 amino acids. The germline gives CDR1 SGHTA, CDR2 FQGNSA. V was pared by 1 base and J by 5 bases, with 17 bases between. In DNA form, the CDR3 reads TGTGCCAGCAGCTTAGGGGGGTGGGGTGGGAGGACTGAAGCTTTCTTT. This gives the protein CASSLGGWGGRTEAFF.

The rearrangement joins TRBV7-2 to TRBJ2-1; D perhaps matches TRBD2 (6 bases). The ends were cut back, 5 bases at V and 5 bases at J, with 16 bases in the middle. Germline loops: CDR1 SGHTA, CDR2 FQGNSA. This CDR3 is 15 amino acids long. DNA of the CDR3: TGTGCCAGCAGCCCGCAGACTAGAGCGGACAATGAGCAGTTCTTC. It yields the protein CASSPQTRADNEQFF.

This chain connects TRBV5-6 to TRBJ2-7; 10 nucleotides agree with TRBD1. The J segment lost 7 bases and the V segment lost 0 bases, leaving 4 bases of the junction unmatched. Germline lookup yields CDR1 SGHDT and CDR2 YYEEEE. The CDR3 runs 14 residues. CDR3 DNA sequence: TGTGCCAGCAGCTTGGGACAGGGGGCGAGAGAGCAGTACTTC. It is translated as CASSLGQGAREQYF.